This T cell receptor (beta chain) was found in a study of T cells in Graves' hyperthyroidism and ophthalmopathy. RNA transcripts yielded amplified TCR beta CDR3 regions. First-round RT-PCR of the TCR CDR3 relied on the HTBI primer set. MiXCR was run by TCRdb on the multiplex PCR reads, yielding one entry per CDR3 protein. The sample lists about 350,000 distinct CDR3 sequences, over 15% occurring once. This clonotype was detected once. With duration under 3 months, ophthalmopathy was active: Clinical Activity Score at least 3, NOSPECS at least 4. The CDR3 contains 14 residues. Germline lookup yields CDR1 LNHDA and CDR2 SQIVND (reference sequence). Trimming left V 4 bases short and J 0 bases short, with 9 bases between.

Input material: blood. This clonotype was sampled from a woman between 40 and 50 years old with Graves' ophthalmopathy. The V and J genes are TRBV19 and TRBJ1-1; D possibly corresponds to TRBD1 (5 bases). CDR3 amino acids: CASSKSTVNTEAFF. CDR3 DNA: TGTGCCAGTAGTAAGTCGACAGTGAACACTGAAGCTTTCTTT. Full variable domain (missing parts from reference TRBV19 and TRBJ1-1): DGGITQSPKYLFRKEGQNVTLSCEQNLNHDAMYWYRQDPGQGLRLIYYSQIVNDFQKGDIAEGYSVSREKKESFPLTVTSAQKNPTAFYLCASSKSTVNTEAFFGQGTRLTVV.